This T cell receptor beta chain was recorded in a study of prognosis after radiotherapy for stage I lung cancer. The overall study: Enrolled patients had stage I non-small cell lung cancer and entered the cohort between 2018 and early 2019.

Using two-round multiplex PCR, the authors amplified TCR beta CDR3 from genomic DNA. TRBV and TRBJ genes each had their own specific primers in first-round PCR. TCRdb reprocessed the multiplex PCR reads via MiXCR and lists one record per CDR3 protein. Among 9,500 to 12,000 distinct CDR3 sequences listed, just over 35% were seen once. About this clonotype: Its antigen is not known.

Study-level findings and limits: Following stereotactic body radiation therapy, unique TCR clone counts fell, with a median of about 10,000 versus 6,900.

Trimming pared 6 bases from V and 4 bases from J, leaving 17 bases between. Germline loops: CDR1 MNHNS, CDR2 SASEGT. This CDR3 has 15 amino acids. The sequenced sample was PBMCs, obtained before or after stereotactic body radiation therapy (not recorded which). This TCR was recovered from a donor aged 50 or older with non-small cell lung cancer. The chain joins TRBV6-1 to TRBJ2-3; TRBD1 is a possible D gene (6 bases). The CDR3 DNA is TGTGCCAGCAGCTTCCAGGGACATGCGTCAGATACGCAGTATTTT. It specifies CASSFQGHASDTQYF.